This T cell receptor beta chain was sequenced during a study of shared clonotypes between healthy human individuals (dated by TCRdb to between 2020 and 2021). For context, the study as a whole: Two women and a few men aged 18 to 49 years were included in the cohort. Between about 0.94 and 8.9 billion PBMCs per donor were obtained by leukapheresis. To estimate repertoire size and how much clonotype sharing occurs between individuals, the study deeply sequenced the blood TCR repertoires of several healthy adults. To increase sequencing depth and limit assay-specific biases, TCR repertoire library preparation and sequencing were carried out by different laboratories using diverse techniques. For each donor, three plates each were used for CD4 naive and CD4 memory, two plates were used for CD8 naive, and one plate was used for CD8 memory. The study at large found these results: Sampling was restricted to blood, and TCR repertoires in tissues likely differ from the TCR repertoires found in blood. Even with the large sequencing depth, rarefaction of the sorted-subset datasets indicated that sequencing was incomplete. Naive subsets generally had larger estimated clonotype richness than memory subsets did. The small number of donors limited the genetic and exposure-history diversity represented. Approximately 5% of naive CD4, 3% to 4% of naive CD8, roughly 2.5% of memory CD4, and less than 0.45% of memory CD8 clonotypes were shared across several donors. Compared with non-shared clonotypes, clonotypes shared by all four sorted-subset donors had higher generation probabilities. Pairwise subsampling led to the expectation that sequencing depth would affect the degree of clonotype sharing among donors.

This clone was picked up a small number of times. Its specific antigen is unknown. The sample holds no much larger clone one base away, and base qualities are not on file. CDR1 is given as WNHNN and CDR2 as SYGVQD, both from the germline V gene (reference sequence). The cysteine opens and the phenylalanine closes a CDR3 of 16 amino acids. Here the CDR3 DNA is all that survives: 48 bases in frame from base 1. Trimming leaves V shorter by 0 bases and J shorter by 7 bases, with the junction holding 6 bases beyond the gene matches. The donors were healthy, HIV-negative adults who had no recently reported acute infections or vaccinations. All donors were Caucasian adults living in Nashville, Tennessee, USA. CD4+ T cells were enriched by magnetic negative selection; naive cells were then positively selected on CD45RA, and the negative fraction formed the memory subset. Blood was collected by leukapheresis, and PBMCs were isolated by Ficoll-Histopaque density gradient centrifugation and then cryopreserved in liquid nitrogen vapor phase. Analytical flow cytometry was used to check the purity and quantity of each magnetically sorted T cell population. Genomic DNA was isolated from every sorted fraction and measured by UV absorbance on a Nanodrop 2000c.

Using the deep immunoSEQ assay, TCR CDR3 regions were amplified from genomic DNA by multiplex PCR. Extracted genomic DNA from each cell subset was spread evenly across all wells of several immunoSEQ 96-well plates, with each plate serving as a replicate. For sorted subsets, each replicate PCR was loaded with around 220 ng genomic DNA, equivalent to about 33,000 T cell genomes. Purified libraries were measured with a Qubit 3.0 fluorometer, size-checked on a Bioanalyzer 2100, and measured again with the KAPA Library Quantification kit. Every immunoSEQ 96-well plate was sequenced on a separate single-read 150-cycle Illumina NextSeq 550 flow cell. The original pipeline was this. The immunoSEQ output contained only junctional sequences without quality scores, so filtering could not match that applied to full-length reads. Sequences were annotated with PyIR, a Python wrapper for IgBLAST v1.9, using IMGT germline references to assign V/J genes and CDR3. Reads were filtered out if the reads had weak V/J assignments (E-value above 1e-6), no CDR3, stop codons, out-of-frame junctions, or ambiguous translated residues. V3J clonotypes were defined by identical inferred V gene, J gene, and CDR3 amino acid sequence. Percentage overlap between repertoires was calculated by dividing the number of shared unique clonotypes by the size of the smaller repertoire. RTK rarefaction, the Chao1 estimator, and Recon v2.1 estimates of unobserved clonotypes were used to assess repertoire richness. Generation probabilities for all TCRbeta clonotypes obtained by the gDNA method from a few donors were computed using OLGA. TCRdb carries this immuneACCESS record with in-frame sequences only. Its versions omit some clonotypes, under half of them owing to an unresolved V gene in the studies checked, with the rest unexplained. The DNA gave D and trimming, while V, J and clone size come from that table. Within this sample are 2 million to 2.5 million clones, with just under 95% of them counted one time only. The top ten clonotypes cover 0.37% of the sample.

Sequenced material: naive CD4+ T cells from PBMCs. Taken with the paper, the label for cell subset or site translates to: CD45RA+ positively selected. The chain employs TRBV10-1 and TRBJ1-4; 9 bases in the junction line up with TRBD1. The source of this sequence is a young man in good health. Some clones in this sample may be carry-over from other donors' samples. The CDR3 is CASSESRGTGSEKLFF. The DNA sequence reads TGCGCCAGCAGTGAGTCGCGGGGGACAGGGAGTGAAAAACTGTTTTTT.